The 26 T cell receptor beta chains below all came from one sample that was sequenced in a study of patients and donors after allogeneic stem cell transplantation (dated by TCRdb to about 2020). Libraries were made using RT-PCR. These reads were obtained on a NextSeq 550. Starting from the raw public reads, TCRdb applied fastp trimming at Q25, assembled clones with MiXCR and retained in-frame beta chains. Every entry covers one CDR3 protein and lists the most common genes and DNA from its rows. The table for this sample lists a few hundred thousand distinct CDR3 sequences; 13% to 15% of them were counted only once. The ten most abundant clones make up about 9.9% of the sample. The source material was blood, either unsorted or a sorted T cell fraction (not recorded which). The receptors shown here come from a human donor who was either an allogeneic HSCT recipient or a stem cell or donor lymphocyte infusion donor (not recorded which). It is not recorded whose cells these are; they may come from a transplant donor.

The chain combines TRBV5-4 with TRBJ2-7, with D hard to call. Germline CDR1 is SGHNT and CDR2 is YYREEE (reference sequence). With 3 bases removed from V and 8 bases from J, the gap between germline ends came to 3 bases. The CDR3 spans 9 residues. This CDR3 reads CASSSQQYF. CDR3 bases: TGTGCCAGCAGCTCCCAGCAGTACTTC.

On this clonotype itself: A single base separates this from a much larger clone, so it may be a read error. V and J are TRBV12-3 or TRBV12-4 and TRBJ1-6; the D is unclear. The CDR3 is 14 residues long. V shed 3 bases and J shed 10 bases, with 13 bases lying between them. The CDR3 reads CASSFGGLGSPLHF. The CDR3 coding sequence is TGTGCCAGCAGTTTCGGAGGGTTGGGATCACCCCTCCACTTT.

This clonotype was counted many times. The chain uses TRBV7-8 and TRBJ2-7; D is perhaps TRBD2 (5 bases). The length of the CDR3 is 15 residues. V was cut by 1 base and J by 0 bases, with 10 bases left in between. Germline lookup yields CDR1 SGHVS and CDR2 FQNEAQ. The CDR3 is CASSLEAVSSYEQYF. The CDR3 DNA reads TGTGCCAGCAGCTTAGAAGCGGTTAGCTCCTACGAGCAGTACTTC.

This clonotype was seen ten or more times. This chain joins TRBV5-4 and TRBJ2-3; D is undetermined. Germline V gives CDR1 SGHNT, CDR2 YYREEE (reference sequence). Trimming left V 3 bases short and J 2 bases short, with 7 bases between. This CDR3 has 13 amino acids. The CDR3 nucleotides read TGTGCCAGCAGCTATGGGTCCACAGATACGCAGTATTTT. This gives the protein CASSYGSTDTQYF.

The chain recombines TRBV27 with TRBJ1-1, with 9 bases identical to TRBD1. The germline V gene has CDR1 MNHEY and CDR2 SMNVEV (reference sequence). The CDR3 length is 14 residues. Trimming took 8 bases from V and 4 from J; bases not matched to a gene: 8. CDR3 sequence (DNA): TGTGCCAGCGGCTACAGGGGGCAAGGCACTGAAGCTTTCTTT. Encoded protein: CASGYRGQGTEAFF.

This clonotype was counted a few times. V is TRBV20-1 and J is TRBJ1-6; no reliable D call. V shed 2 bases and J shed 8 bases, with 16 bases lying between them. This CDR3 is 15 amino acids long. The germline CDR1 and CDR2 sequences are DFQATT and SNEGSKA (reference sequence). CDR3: CSARTLGRQDSPLHF. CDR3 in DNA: TGCAGTGCTAGAACACTAGGCAGGCAAGATTCACCCCTCCACTTT.

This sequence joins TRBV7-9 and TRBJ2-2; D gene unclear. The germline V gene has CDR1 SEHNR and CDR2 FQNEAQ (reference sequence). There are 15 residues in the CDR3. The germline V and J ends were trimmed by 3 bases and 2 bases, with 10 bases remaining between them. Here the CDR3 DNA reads TGTGCCAGCAGCTTTGGCGGCTTCAACACCGGGGAGCTGTTTTTT. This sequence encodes CASSFGGFNTGELFF.

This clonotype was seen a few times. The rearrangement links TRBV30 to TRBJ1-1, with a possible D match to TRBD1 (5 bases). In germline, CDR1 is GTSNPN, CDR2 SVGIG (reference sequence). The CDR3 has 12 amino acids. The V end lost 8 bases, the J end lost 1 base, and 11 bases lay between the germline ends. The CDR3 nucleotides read TGTGCCAGAGGGGAGGCGAACACTGAAGCTTTCTTT. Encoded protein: CARGEANTEAFF.

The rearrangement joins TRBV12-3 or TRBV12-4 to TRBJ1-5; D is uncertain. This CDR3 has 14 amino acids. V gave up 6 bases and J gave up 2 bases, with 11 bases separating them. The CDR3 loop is CASSPTRGNQPQHF. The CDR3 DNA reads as TGTGCCAGCAGCCCAACAAGGGGCAATCAGCCCCAGCATTTT.

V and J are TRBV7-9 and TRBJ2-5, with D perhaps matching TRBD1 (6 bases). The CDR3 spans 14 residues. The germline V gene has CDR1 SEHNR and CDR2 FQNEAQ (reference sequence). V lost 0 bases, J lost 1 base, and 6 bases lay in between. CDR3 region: CASSLATGQETQYF. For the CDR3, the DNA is TGTGCCAGCAGCTTAGCGACAGGCCAAGAGACCCAGTACTTC.

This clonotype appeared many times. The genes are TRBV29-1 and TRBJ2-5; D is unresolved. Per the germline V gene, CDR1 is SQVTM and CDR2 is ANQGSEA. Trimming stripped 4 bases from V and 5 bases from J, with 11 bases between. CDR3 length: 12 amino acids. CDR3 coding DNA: TGCAGCGTTGCGGTCGGACCTGAGACCCAGTACTTC. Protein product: CSVAVGPETQYF.

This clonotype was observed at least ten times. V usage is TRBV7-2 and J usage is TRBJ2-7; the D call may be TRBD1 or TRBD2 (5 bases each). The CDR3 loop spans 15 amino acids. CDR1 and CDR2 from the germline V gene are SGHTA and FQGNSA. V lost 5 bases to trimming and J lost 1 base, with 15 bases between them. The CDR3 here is CASSPRSGSSYEQYF. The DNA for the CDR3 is TGTGCCAGCAGCCCCCGCTCAGGGAGTTCCTACGAGCAGTACTTC.

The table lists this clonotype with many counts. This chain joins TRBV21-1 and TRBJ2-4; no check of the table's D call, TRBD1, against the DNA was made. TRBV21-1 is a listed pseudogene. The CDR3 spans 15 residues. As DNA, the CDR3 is TGTGCCAGCAGGTCGGGACAGACGTTAAAAAACATTCAGTACTTC. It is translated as CASRSGQTLKNIQYF.

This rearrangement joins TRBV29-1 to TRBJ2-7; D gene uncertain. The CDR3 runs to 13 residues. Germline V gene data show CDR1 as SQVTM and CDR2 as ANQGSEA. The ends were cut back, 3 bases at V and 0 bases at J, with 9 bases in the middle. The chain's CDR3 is CSVEAALSYEQYF. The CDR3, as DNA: TGCAGCGTTGAGGCAGCCCTCTCCTACGAGCAGTACTTC.

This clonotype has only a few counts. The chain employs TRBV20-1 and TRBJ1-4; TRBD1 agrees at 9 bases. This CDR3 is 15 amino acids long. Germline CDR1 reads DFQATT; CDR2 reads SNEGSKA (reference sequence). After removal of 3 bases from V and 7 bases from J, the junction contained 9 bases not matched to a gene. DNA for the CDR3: TGCAGTGCTAGGGGGACGACAGGGGGTGTTGAAAAACTGTTTTTT. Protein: CSARGTTGGVEKLFF.

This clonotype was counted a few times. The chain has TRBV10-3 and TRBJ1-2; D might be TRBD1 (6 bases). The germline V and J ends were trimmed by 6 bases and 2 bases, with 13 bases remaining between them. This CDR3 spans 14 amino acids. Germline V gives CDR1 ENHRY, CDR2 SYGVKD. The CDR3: CAISSQDRNYGYTF. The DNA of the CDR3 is TGTGCCATCAGCTCCCAGGACAGAAACTATGGCTACACCTTC.

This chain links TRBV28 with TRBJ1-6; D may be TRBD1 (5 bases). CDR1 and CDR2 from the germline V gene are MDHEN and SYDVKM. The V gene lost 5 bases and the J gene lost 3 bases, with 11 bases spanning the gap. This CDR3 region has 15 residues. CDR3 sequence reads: CASSPLRGYNSPLHF. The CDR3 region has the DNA TGTGCCAGCAGTCCCCTTAGGGGCTATAATTCACCCCTCCACTTT.

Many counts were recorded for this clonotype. The CDR3 loop reads CASSWTGLMNTEAFF. The DNA for the CDR3 is TGTGCCAGCAGTTGGACAGGCCTTATGAACACTGAAGCTTTCTTT. The rearrangement uses TRBV12-3 or TRBV12-4 and TRBJ1-1; 7 bases fit TRBD1. J gave up 0 bases and V 4 bases, and 5 bases lay outside the gene matches. The CDR3 runs to 15 residues.

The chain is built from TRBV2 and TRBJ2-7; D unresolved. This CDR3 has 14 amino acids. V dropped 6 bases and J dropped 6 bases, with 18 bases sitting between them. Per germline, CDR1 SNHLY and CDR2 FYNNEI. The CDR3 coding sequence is TGTGCCAGCAGGGCCACACATGGGATCGGCGAGCAGTACTTC. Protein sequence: CASRATHGIGEQYF.

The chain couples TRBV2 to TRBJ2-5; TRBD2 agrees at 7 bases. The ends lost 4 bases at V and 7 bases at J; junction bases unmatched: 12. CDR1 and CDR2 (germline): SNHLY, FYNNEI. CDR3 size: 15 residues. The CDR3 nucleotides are TGTGCCAGCAGTGTACGGACTAGTGCGGGCGGGACCCAGTACTTC. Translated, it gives CASSVRTSAGGTQYF.

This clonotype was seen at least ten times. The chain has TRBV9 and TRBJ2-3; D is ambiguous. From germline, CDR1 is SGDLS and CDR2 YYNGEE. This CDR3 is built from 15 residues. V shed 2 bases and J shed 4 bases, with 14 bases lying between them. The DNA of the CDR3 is TGTGCCAGCAGCGTCCTTGGTCAGGTTTCAGATACGCAGTATTTT. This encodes CASSVLGQVSDTQYF.

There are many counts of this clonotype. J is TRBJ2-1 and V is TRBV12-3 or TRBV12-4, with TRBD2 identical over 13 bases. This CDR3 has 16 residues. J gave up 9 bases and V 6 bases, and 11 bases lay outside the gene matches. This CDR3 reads CASRNRGLAGAGEQFF. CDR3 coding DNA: TGTGCCAGCAGGAACCGAGGACTAGCGGGAGCGGGTGAGCAGTTCTTC.

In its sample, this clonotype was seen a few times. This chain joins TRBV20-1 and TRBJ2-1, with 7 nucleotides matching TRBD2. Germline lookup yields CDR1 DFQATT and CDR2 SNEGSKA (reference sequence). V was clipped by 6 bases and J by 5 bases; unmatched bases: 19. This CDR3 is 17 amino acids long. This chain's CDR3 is CSAQKGLAAGVDNEQFF. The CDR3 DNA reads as TGCAGTGCCCAAAAGGGCCTAGCGGCCGGGGTAGACAATGAGCAGTTCTTC.

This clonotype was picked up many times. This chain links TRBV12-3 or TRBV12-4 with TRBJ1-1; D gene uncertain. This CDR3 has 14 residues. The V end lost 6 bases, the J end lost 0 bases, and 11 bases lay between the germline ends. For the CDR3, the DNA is TGTGCCAGCAGCAGATCCGGGGTGAACACTGAAGCTTTCTTT. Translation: CASSRSGVNTEAFF.

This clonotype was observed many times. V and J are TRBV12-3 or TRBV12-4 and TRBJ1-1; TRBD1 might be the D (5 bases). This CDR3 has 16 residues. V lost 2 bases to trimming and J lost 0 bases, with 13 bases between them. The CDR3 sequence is CASSLSQGPMNTEAFF. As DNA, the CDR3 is TGTGCCAGCAGTTTAAGTCAGGGACCCATGAACACTGAAGCTTTCTTT.

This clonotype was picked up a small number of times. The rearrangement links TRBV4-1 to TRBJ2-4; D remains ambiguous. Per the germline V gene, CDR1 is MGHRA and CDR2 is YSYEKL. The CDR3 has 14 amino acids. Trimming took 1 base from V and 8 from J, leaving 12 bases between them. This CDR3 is CASSQAPVGYIQYF. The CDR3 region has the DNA TGCGCCAGCAGCCAAGCACCAGTGGGCTACATTCAGTACTTC.